This T cell receptor beta chain is from a study of control samples from healthy donors and cancer patients. Sequenced by immunoSEQ multiplex PCR; TCRdb stores in-frame clones only, minus some. The repertoire includes 80,000 or so clones, around 94% of them detected once, and about 5% sits in the top ten. The TCR sequence derives from an older woman in good health. Sequences were obtained from blood.

The CDR3 DNA is TGCAGTGCTAGTCGGCAGGAGACCACTGAAGCTTTCTTT. Protein: CSASRQETTEAFF. The chain carries TRBV20-1 and TRBJ1-1; D is ambiguous. The CDR3 is 13 residues long. V lost 3 bases, J lost 4 bases, and 12 bases lay in between. The germline V gene encodes CDR1 DFQATT and CDR2 SNEGSKA (reference sequence).